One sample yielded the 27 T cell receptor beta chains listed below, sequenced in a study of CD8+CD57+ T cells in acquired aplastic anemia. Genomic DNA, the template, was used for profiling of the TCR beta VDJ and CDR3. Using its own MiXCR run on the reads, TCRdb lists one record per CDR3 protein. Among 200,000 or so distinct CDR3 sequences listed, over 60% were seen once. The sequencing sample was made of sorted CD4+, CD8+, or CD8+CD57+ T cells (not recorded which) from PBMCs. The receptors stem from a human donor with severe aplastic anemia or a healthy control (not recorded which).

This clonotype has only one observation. CDR3: CASSGQGAVAGANVLTF. The CDR3 nucleotides read TGTGCCAGTAGTGGACAGGGGGCGGTTGCTGGGGCCAACGTCCTGACTTTC. V and J are TRBV19 and TRBJ2-6; 11 positions match TRBD1. The CDR3 loop spans 17 amino acids. CDR1 LNHDA and CDR2 SQIVND come from the germline V gene (reference sequence). Losses at the gene ends were 5 bases for V and 2 bases for J; bases not matched to a gene: 5.

The chain's CDR3 is CAISEGQSYEQYF. In DNA, the CDR3 is TGTGCCATCAGTGAGGGACAGTCCTACGAGCAGTACTTC. The genes are TRBV10-3 and TRBJ2-7; D might be TRBD1 (6 bases). The V end was cut by 2 bases, the J end by 1 base, with 6 bases between. CDR1 and CDR2 from the germline V gene are ENHRY and SYGVKD. The CDR3 length is 13 residues.

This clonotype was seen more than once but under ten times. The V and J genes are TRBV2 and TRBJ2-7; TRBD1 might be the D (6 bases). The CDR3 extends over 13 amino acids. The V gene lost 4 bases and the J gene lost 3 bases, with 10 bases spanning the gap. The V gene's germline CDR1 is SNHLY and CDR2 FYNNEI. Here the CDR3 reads CASSAGDYYEQYF. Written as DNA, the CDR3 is TGTGCCAGCAGTGCAGGGGATTACTACGAGCAGTACTTC.

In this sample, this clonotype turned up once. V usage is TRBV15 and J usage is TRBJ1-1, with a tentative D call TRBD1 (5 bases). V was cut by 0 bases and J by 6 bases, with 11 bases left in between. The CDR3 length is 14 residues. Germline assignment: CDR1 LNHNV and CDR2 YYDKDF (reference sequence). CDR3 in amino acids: CATSRDGGSPEAFF. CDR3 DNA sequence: TGTGCCACCAGCAGAGATGGGGGTAGTCCTGAAGCTTTCTTT.

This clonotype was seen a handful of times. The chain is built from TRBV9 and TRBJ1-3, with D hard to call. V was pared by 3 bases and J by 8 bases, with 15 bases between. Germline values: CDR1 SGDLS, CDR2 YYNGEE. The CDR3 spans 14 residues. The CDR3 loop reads CASSDPGRSDTIYF. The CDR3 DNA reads TGTGCCAGCAGCGACCCGGGTAGGAGTGACACCATATATTTT.

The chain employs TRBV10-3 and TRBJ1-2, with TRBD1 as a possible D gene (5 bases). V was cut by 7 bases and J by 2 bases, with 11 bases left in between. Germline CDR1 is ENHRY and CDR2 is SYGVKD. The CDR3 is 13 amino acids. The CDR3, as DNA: TGTGCCATCAACCGGGACGGAAACTATGGCTACACCTTC. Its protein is CAINRDGNYGYTF.

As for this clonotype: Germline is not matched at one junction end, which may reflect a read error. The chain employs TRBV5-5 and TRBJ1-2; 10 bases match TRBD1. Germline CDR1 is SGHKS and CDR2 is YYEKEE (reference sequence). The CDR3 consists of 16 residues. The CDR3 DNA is TGTGCCAGCAACGTAGGAATCGGACAGGGGGGCTATGGGTACACCTTC. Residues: CASNVGIGQGGYGYTF.

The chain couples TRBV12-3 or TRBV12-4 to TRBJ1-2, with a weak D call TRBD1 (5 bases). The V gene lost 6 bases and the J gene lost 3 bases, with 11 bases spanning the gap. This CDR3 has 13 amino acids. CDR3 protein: CASRWGKDYGYTF. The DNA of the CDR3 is TGTGCCAGCAGATGGGGGAAAGACTATGGCTACACCTTC.

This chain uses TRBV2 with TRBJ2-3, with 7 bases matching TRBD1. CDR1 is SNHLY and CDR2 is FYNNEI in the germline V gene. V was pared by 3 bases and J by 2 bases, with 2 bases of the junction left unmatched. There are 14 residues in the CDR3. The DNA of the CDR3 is TGTGCCAGCAGTGAGGGACAGCCCACAGATACGCAGTATTTT. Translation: CASSEGQPTDTQYF.

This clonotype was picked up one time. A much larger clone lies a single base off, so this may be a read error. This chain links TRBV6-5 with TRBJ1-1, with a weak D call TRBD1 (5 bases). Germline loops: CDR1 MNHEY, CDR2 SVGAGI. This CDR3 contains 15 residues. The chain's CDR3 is CTSSYFQGSDTEAFF. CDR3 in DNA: TGTACCAGCAGTTACTTTCAGGGTTCGGACACTGAAGCTTTCTTT.

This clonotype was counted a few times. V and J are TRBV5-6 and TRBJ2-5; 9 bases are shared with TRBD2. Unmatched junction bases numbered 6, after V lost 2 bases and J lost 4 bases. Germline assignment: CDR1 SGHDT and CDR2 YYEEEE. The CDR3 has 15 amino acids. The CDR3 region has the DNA TGTGCCAGCAGCTTCGGGGCTAGCGGGGCAGAGACCCAGTACTTC. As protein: CASSFGASGAETQYF. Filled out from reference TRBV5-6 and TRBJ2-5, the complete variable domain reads DAGVTQSPTHLIKTRGQQVTLRCSPKSGHDTVSWYQQALGQGPQFIFQYYEEEERQRGNFPDRFSGHQFPNYSSELNVNALLLGDSALYLCASSFGASGAETQYFGPGTRLLVL.

CDR3: CATAGARYQETQYF. The CDR3 DNA reads TGTGCCACCGCCGGGGCCAGGTACCAAGAGACCCAGTACTTC. The chain recombines TRBV7-9 with TRBJ2-5, with D tentatively TRBD1 or TRBD2 (5 bases each). This CDR3 contains 14 residues. V dropped 10 bases and J dropped 0 bases, with 15 bases sitting between them. Germline V gives CDR1 SEHNR, CDR2 FQNEAQ (reference sequence).

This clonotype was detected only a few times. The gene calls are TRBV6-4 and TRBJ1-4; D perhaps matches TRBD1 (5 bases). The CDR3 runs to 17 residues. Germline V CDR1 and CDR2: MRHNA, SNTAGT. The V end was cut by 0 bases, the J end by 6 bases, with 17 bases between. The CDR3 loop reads CASSDSEAGGRDEKLFF. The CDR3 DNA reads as TGTGCCAGCAGTGACTCCGAGGCGGGGGGTCGGGATGAAAAACTGTTTTTT.

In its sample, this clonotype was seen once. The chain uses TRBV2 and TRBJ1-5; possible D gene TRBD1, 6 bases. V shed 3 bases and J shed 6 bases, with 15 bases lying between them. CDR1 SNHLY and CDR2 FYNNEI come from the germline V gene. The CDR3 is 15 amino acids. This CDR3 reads CASSEASGAGQPQHF. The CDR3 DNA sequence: TGTGCCAGCAGTGAGGCCTCAGGGGCAGGTCAGCCCCAGCATTTT. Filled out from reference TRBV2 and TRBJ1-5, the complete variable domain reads EPEVTQTPSHQVTQMGQEVILRCVPISNHLYFYWYRQILGQKVEFLVSFYNNEISEKSEIFDDQFSVERPDGSNFTLKIRSTKLEDSAMYFCASSEASGAGQPQHFGDGTRLSIL.

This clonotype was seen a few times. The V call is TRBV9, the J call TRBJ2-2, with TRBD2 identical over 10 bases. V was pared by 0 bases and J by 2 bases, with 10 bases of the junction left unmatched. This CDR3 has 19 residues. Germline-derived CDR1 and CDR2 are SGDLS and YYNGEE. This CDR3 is CASSVAPGSGGANTGELFF. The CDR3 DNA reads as TGTGCCAGCAGCGTAGCCCCGGGGAGCGGGGGGGCCAACACCGGGGAGCTGTTTTTT.

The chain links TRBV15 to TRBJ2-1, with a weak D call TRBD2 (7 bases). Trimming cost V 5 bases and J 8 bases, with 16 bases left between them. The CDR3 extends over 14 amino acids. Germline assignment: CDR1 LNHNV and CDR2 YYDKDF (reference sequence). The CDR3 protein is CATSGGGRLDEQFF. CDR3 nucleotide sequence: TGTGCCACCAGCGGGGGGGGCAGGCTGGATGAGCAGTTCTTC.

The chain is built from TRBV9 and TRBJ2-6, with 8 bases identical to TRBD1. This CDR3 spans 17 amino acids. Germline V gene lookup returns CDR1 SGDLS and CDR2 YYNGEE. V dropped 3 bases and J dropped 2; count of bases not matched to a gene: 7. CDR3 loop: CASSGRQGNTGANVLTF. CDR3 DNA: TGTGCCAGCAGCGGACGACAGGGGAACACTGGGGCCAACGTCCTGACTTTC.

CDR3 sequence: CASSFAGGDDQPQHF. The DNA for the CDR3 is TGTGCCAGCAGCTTTGCAGGGGGCGACGATCAGCCCCAGCATTTT. The V gene is TRBV7-9, the J gene TRBJ1-5, with TRBD1 matching 8 bases. The CDR3 extends over 15 amino acids. Germline lookup yields CDR1 SEHNR and CDR2 FQNEAQ (reference sequence). J lost 5 bases, V lost 3 bases, and 6 bases had no gene match.

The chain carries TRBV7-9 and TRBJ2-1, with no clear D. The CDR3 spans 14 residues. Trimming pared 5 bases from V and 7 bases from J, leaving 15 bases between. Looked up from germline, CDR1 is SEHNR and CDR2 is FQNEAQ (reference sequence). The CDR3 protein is CASSQSGKWNEQFF. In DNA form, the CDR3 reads TGTGCCAGCAGCCAATCAGGAAAGTGGAATGAGCAGTTCTTC.

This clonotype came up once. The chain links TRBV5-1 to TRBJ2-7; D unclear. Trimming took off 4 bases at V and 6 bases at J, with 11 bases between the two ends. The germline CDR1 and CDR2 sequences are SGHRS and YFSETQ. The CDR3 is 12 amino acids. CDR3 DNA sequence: TGCGCCAGCAGCCCTACCCCTTTCGAGCAGTACTTC. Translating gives CASSPTPFEQYF.

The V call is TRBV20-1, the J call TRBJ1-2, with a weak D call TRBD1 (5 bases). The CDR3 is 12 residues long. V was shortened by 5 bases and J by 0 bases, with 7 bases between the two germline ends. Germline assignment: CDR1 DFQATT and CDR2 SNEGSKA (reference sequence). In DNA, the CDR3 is TGCAGTGCTCAGACAGCTAACTATGGCTACACCTTC. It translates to CSAQTANYGYTF.

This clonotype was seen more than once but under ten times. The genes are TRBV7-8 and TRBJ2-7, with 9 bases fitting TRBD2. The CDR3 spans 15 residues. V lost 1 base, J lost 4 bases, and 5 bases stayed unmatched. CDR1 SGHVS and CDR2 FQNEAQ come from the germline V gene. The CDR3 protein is CASSLDGSGRYEQYF. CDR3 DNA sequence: TGTGCCAGCAGCTTAGATGGTAGCGGGAGATACGAGCAGTACTTC.

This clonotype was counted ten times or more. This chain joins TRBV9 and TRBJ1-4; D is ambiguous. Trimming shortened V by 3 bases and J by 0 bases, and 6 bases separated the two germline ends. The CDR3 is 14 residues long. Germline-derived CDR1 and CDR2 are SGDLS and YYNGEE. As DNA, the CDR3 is TGTGCCAGCAGCGGGGATGCAACTAATGAAAAACTGTTTTTT. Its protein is CASSGDATNEKLFF.

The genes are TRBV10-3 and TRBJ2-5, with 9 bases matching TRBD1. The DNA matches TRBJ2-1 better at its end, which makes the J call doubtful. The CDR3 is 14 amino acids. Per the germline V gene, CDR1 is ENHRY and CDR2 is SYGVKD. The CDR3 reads CAIKGTGTYNEQFF. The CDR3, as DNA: TGTGCCATCAAGGGGACAGGGACCTACAATGAGCAGTTCTTC.

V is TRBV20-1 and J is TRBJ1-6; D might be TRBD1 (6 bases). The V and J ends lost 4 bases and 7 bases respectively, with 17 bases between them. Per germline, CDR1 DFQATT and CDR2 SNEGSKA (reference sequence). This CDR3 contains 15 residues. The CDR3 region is CSATLDRRQNSPLHF. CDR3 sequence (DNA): TGCAGTGCTACTTTAGACAGGAGGCAAAATTCACCCCTCCACTTT.

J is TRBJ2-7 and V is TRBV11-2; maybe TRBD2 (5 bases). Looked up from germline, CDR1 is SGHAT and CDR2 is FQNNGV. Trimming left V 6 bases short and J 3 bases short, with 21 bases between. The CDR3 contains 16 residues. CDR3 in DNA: TGTGCCAGCAGTGATATGGTCCTTGACGGGAACTACGAGCAGTACTTC. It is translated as CASSDMVLDGNYEQYF.

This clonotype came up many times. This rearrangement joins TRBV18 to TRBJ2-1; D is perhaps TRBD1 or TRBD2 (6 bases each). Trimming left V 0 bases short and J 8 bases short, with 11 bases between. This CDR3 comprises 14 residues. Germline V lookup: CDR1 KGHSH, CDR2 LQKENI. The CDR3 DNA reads TGTGCCAGCTCACCACCGGGGGGCTTATATGAGCAGTTCTTC. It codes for CASSPPGGLYEQFF.